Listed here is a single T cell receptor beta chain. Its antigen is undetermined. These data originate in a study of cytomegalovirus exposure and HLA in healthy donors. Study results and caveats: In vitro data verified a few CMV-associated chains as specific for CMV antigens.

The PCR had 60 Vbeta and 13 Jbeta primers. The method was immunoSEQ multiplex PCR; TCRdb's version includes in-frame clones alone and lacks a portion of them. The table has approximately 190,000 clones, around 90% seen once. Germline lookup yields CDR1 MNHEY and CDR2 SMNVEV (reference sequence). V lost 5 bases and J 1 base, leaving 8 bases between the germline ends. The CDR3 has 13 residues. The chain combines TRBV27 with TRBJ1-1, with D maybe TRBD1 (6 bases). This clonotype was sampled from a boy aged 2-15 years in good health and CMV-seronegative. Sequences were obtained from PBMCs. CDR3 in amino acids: CASSKTGNTEAFF. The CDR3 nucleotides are TGTGCCAGCAGTAAGACAGGGAACACTGAAGCTTTCTTT.